This T cell receptor (beta chain) derives from a study of blood T cells in healthy people across ages. Findings and limits, study-wide: Donors of long life had a larger count of naive CD4+ cells and greater diversity than aged donors.

This clonotype was observed a handful of times. The antigen is not known. The junction does not match germline at one end; this may be a read error. It was with a sample-barcoded 5' primer and a J-beta primer mix that a second PCR of about 6 to 12 cycles was run. TCRdb redid the calling of the 5' RACE reads with MiXCR, one entry per CDR3 protein. This sample has 600,000 or so distinct CDR3 sequences; under 25% occur once, and the top ten carry roughly 3.9%. Donation came from healthy Caucasian individuals in Russia who were aged 6 to 90. The TCR sequence derives from a man aged 65 to 79 in good health. Sequencing used blood.

The CDR3, as DNA: TGTGCCAGCAGCTTGGGGACTAGCGGGATCACAAATACGCAGTATTTT. It translates to CASSLGTSGITNTQYF. The chain joins TRBV5-5 to TRBJ2-3; 12 positions match TRBD2. The CDR3 has 16 amino acids. Germline CDR1 is SGHKS and CDR2 is YYEKEE (reference sequence).